This T cell receptor beta chain came from a study of CD4 T cells in relation to SARS-CoV-2 and coronaviruses. Overall study findings and caveats: This crossreactivity analysis covered spike protein alone, no other viral proteins.

V shed 5 bases, J shed 2 bases, and the junction held 7 bases outside the gene matches. The CDR3 has 15 amino acids. From germline, CDR1 is SGHTA and CDR2 FQGNSA. Method: immunoSEQ multiplex PCR; TCRdb's copy keeps in-frame clones and lacks some. The sample lists almost 20,000 clones, roughly 77% occurring once. About this clone itself: Its antigen is unknown.

Before the COVID-19 pandemic, during about 2011-2019, CD4+ T cells were taken from unexposed donors. Isolation of CD4+ T cells took place after roughly nine days in culture. Cells permitting, SARS-CoV-2 S/N and four cold-coronavirus spikes were tested on unexposed-donor CD4+ T cells. Each well had 2.1 million or so PBMCs in 5% human AB serum with IL-2. This TCR was sampled from a human donor in good health. Sequenced sample: CD4+ T cells from PBMCs, cultured in vitro. The chain links TRBV7-2 to TRBJ2-3; TRBD2 matches at 7 bases. The CDR3: CASSPSGTTTDTQYF. CDR3 DNA sequence: TGTGCCAGCAGCCCCTCCGGGACTACCACAGATACGCAGTATTTT.